This TCR beta chain was observed in a study of blood T cell repertoires in COVID-19. Study in general: Acute-phase and convalescent COVID-19 samples originated in the United States, Italy and Spain. The analysed material was cDNA or gDNA that came from T cells, B-cell-depleted T cells, or PBMCs.

While infection was still active, Seattle patients were enrolled and then followed longitudinally. Original data processing: Amplifying reference gene primers gave estimates of nucleated cell counts. Using immunoSEQ multiplex PCR, the repertoire was profiled, and TCRdb retains in-frame clones only, with some absent. That table gives V, J and clone size, and the DNA gave D and trimming. This table has 140,000 to 150,000 clones, around 85% appearing once. This CDR3 region has 16 residues. The trim removed 2 bases at V and 8 bases at J, leaving 10 bases unmatched. The germline V gene has CDR1 SGDLS and CDR2 YYNGEE.

Sequencing used peripheral blood. The TCR comes from a woman aged 60-75 years with COVID-19, enrolled during active disease. The chain employs TRBV9 and TRBJ1-2, with 12 bases aligning to TRBD1. CDR3 in amino acids: CASSVPGTGGGGGYTF. The CDR3 coding sequence is TGTGCCAGCAGCGTGCCAGGGACAGGGGGCGGCGGGGGCTACACCTTC.